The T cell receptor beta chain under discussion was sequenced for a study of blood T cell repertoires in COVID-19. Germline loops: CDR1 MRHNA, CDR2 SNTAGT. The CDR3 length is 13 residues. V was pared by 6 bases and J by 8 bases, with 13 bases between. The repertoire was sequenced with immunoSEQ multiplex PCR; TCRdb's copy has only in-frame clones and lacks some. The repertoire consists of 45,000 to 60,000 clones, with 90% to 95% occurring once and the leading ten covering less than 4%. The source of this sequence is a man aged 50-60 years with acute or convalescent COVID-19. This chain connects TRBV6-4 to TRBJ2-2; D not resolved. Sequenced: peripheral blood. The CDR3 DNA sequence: TGTGCCAGCAGCCTCGACGGGTCTGGGGAGCTGTTTTTT. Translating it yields CASSLDGSGELFF.